These 11 T cell receptor beta chains were all obtained from the same sample, sequenced in a study of T cell responses to AZD1222 COVID-19 vaccine. Assay used: immunoSEQ multiplex PCR; TCRdb lists only in-frame clones, some missing. This repertoire shows 95,000 to 150,000 clones, about 90% found once; its top ten account for 14%. The sample here was peripheral blood, taken on day 0 of AZD1222 vaccination. The receptors originated from an adult in good health.

The chain combines TRBV6-6 with TRBJ2-5; D perhaps matches TRBD2 (5 bases). The CDR3 runs to 14 residues. V lost 8 bases and J 1 base, leaving 14 bases between the germline ends. Germline V gene data show CDR1 as MNHNY and CDR2 as SVGAGI (reference sequence). The CDR3 DNA reads TGTGCCAGCCTATCGGAGACTATCCAAGAGACCCAGTACTTC. Protein product: CASLSETIQETQYF.

This chain joins TRBV19 and TRBJ1-1; 7 bases fit TRBD1. The CDR3 is 16 residues long. J gave up 0 bases and V 3 bases, and 7 bases lay outside the gene matches. The germline gives CDR1 LNHDA, CDR2 SQIVND (reference sequence). In DNA form, the CDR3 reads TGTGCCAGTAGTATCCCCCCGACAGGGCTGAACACTGAAGCTTTCTTT. Residues: CASSIPPTGLNTEAFF. Full variable domain (outside the CDR3, taken from reference TRBV19 and TRBJ1-1): DGGITQSPKYLFRKEGQNVTLSCEQNLNHDAMYWYRQDPGQGLRLIYYSQIVNDFQKGDIAEGYSVSREKKESFPLTVTSAQKNPTAFYLCASSIPPTGLNTEAFFGQGTRLTVV.

The chain carries TRBV5-1 and TRBJ2-2; D gene ambiguous. Deletions cut 4 bases from V and 7 bases from J, with 11 bases between. The germline V gene encodes CDR1 SGHRS and CDR2 YFSETQ. CDR3 size: 13 residues. CDR3 nucleotides: TGCGCCAGCAGCAACGACCCGATCGGGGAGCTGTTTTTT. This codes for CASSNDPIGELFF. Full variable domain (outside the CDR3, taken from reference TRBV5-1 and TRBJ2-2): KAGVTQTPRYLIKTRGQQVTLSCSPISGHRSVSWYQQTPGQGLQFLFEYFSETQRNKGNFPGRFSGRQFSNSRSEMNVSTLELGDSALYLCASSNDPIGELFFGEGSRLTVL.

The rearrangement links TRBV19 to TRBJ2-7, with 8 bases identical to TRBD1. Germline V lookup: CDR1 LNHDA, CDR2 SQIVND (reference sequence). Losses at the gene ends were 10 bases for V and 3 bases for J; bases not matched to a gene: 14. This CDR3 is 15 amino acids long. The CDR3 sequence: CATVSGGDRYYEQYF. The CDR3 DNA reads TGTGCCACCGTGTCTGGAGGGGACAGGTACTACGAGCAGTACTTC.

On this clone: The same CDR3 can be traced to other DNA sequences in this sample. The rearrangement joins TRBV29-1 to TRBJ2-7; 9 nucleotides match TRBD1. The germline CDR1 and CDR2 sequences are SQVTM and ANQGSEA. V shed 7 bases, J shed 5 bases, and the junction held 9 bases outside the gene matches. The CDR3 is 13 residues long. This CDR3 reads CSGGTGTGNEQYF. The CDR3 DNA is TGCAGCGGCGGAACAGGGACAGGGAACGAGCAGTACTTC.

The rearrangement links TRBV5-1 to TRBJ2-1; 7 nucleotides align to TRBD1. Germline trimming cut 4 bases from V and 9 bases from J; bases unmatched to any gene: 10. CDR1 is SGHRS and CDR2 is YFSETQ in the germline V gene. The CDR3 runs 14 residues. The CDR3: CASSPRQGGGEQFF. The DNA for the CDR3 is TGCGCCAGCAGCCCGCGACAGGGCGGCGGTGAGCAGTTCTTC.

This chain connects TRBV6-2 or TRBV6-3 to TRBJ2-7; 9 positions agree with TRBD1. The CDR3 sequence is 14 residues long. Looked up from germline, CDR1 is MNHEY and CDR2 is SVGEGT. After removal of 5 bases from V and 7 bases from J, the junction contained 9 bases not matched to a gene. CDR3: CASSQRQGVDEQYF. CDR3 coding DNA: TGTGCCAGCAGTCAAAGACAGGGGGTGGATGAGCAGTACTTC.

The chain recombines TRBV10-1 with TRBJ2-5, with D perhaps given as TRBD1 or TRBD2 (5 bases each). Looked up from germline, CDR1 is WNHNN and CDR2 is SYGVQD (reference sequence). The CDR3 is 14 amino acids. Trimming removed 6 bases at V and 3 bases at J, with 14 bases between. The CDR3 loop reads CASSAGAAEETQYF. CDR3 nucleotides: TGCGCCAGCAGCGCCGGGGCCGCGGAAGAGACCCAGTACTTC.

This clone was observed once. This chain links TRBV6-2 or TRBV6-3 with TRBJ2-1, with D possibly matching TRBD1 (6 bases). Between the trimmed V and J ends, which lost 3 bases and 10 bases, there was a span of 13 bases. Germline CDR1 reads MNHEY; CDR2 reads SVGEGT. This CDR3 has 13 amino acids. Written as DNA, the CDR3 is TGTGCCAGCAGTTATATTGGACAGACGGAGCAGTTCTTC. It translates to CASSYIGQTEQFF.

V gene TRBV4-1 combines with J gene TRBJ1-5, with D unresolved. Germline V gene data show CDR1 as MGHRA and CDR2 as YSYEKL. Trimming cost V 1 base and J 5 bases, with 6 bases left between them. This CDR3 has 13 residues. The CDR3 loop reads CASSQVEYQPQHF. Written as DNA, the CDR3 is TGCGCCAGCAGCCAAGTCGAGTATCAGCCCCAGCATTTT.

The gene calls are TRBV30 and TRBJ1-5; no definite D call. V was pared by 3 bases and J by 0 bases, with 6 bases between. The CDR3 runs 13 residues. CDR1 is GTSNPN and CDR2 is SVGIG in the germline V gene (reference sequence). DNA of the CDR3: TGTGCCTGGAGGCGGGATAGCAATCAGCCCCAGCATTTT. This sequence encodes CAWRRDSNQPQHF.